What follows is one T cell receptor (beta chain) and its context. The data were taken from a study of blood T cell repertoires in COVID-19. Recruits, aged roughly 18 to 95 years, lived in 25 or so US areas. Cohorts were based on clinical histories the participants reported. Profiling relied on immunoSEQ multiplex PCR, and the TCRdb table lists in-frame clones only, not all of them. Of roughly 130,000 clones listed, around four fifths are singletons. The sample was PBMCs or T cells enriched from blood (not recorded which). This TCR was recovered from a woman between 50 and 59 years old with acute COVID-19.

The CDR3 DNA sequence: TGTGCCAGCAGCTTTAGGGGGGAGGGGAGCGAGCAGTACTTC. Its protein is CASSFRGEGSEQYF. The V call is TRBV5-4, the J call TRBJ2-7, with D maybe TRBD2 (7 bases). V dropped 2 bases and J dropped 6 bases, with 15 bases sitting between them. CDR1 and CDR2 from the germline V gene are SGHNT and YYREEE (reference sequence). This CDR3 contains 14 residues.